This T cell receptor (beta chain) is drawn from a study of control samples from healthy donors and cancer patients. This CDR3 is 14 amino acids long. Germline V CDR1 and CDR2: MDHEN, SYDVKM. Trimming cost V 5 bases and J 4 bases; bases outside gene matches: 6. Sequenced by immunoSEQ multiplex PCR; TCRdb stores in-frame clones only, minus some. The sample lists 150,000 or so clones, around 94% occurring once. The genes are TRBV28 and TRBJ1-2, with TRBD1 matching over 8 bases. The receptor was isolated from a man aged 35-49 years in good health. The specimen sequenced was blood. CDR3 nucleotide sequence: TGTGCCAGCAGTAAAGGACAGGGTTTCTATGGCTACACCTTC. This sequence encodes CASSKGQGFYGYTF.